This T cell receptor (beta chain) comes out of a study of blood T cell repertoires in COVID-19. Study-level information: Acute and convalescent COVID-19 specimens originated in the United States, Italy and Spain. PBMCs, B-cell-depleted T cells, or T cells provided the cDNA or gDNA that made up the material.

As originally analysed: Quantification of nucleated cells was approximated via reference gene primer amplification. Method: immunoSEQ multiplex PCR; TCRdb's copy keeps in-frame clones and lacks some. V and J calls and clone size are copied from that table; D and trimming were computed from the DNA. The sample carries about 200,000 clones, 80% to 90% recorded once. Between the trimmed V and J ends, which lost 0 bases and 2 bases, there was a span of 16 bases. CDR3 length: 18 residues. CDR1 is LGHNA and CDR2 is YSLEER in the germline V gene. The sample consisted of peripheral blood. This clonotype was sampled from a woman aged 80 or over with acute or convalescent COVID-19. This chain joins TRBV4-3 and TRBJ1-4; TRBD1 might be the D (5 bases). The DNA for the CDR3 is TGCGCCAGCAGCCAAGACGCGCGGGGGAGGTCTACTAATGAAAAACTGTTTTTT. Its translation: CASSQDARGRSTNEKLFF.